This entry lists 14 T cell receptor beta chains sequenced from one sample in a study of T cells in Graves' hyperthyroidism and ophthalmopathy. Researchers amplified the TCR beta CDR3 regions from RNA transcripts. The study used the HTBI primer set for a first-round RT-PCR of the TCR CDR3. One entry per CDR3 protein, called by TCRdb with MiXCR from the multiplex PCR reads. Altogether roughly 300,000 distinct CDR3 sequences are present, about 20% being singletons, with the ten largest covering under 55%. Sequencing was done on a sample of blood. All receptors come from a woman aged 50 to 60 with Graves' hyperthyroidism.

This clonotype was recorded at least ten times. The chain is built from TRBV7-9 and TRBJ2-5, with D perhaps matching TRBD1 (6 bases). Trimming cost V 6 bases and J 3 bases, with 11 bases left between them. Germline V gene lookup returns CDR1 SEHNR and CDR2 FQNEAQ (reference sequence). The CDR3 has 13 residues. The CDR3 is CASRGAPEETQYF. The CDR3, as DNA: TGTGCCAGCAGGGGGGCACCCGAAGAGACCCAGTACTTC.

This clonotype was seen at least ten times. This chain connects TRBV5-1 to TRBJ2-2; D is ambiguous. CDR1 is SGHRS and CDR2 is YFSETQ in the germline V gene. Trimming shortened V by 5 bases and J by 0 bases, and 11 bases separated the two germline ends. There are 15 residues in the CDR3. CDR3 protein: CASRGPTTNTGELFF. The CDR3 DNA reads as TGCGCCAGCAGGGGTCCCACAACGAACACCGGGGAGCTGTTTTTT.

The gene calls are TRBV5-1 and TRBJ2-1; D not resolved. In germline, CDR1 is SGHRS, CDR2 YFSETQ. The CDR3 has 13 amino acids. The V end was cut by 0 bases, the J end by 7 bases, with 8 bases between. The CDR3 DNA follows: TGCGCCAGCAGCTTGGGTTCCGAGAATGAGCAGTTCTTC. The encoded protein is CASSLGSENEQFF.

Regarding this clonotype: This clone may be a read error of a much larger clone one base away. CDR3 bases: TGTGCCAGCAGCCTAACCGACATAGGCACAGATACGCAGTATTTT. It codes for CASSLTDIGTDTQYF. The chain employs TRBV11-1 and TRBJ2-3; no clear D. The germline gives CDR1 SGHAT, CDR2 FQDESV (reference sequence). Deletions cut 5 bases from V and 1 base from J, with 13 bases between. The CDR3 sequence is 15 residues long.

This clonotype has a handful of counts. The chain recombines TRBV10-3 with TRBJ1-6; D is undetermined. V was shortened by 5 bases and J by 7 bases, with 12 bases between the two germline ends. From germline, CDR1 is ENHRY and CDR2 SYGVKD. The CDR3 contains 14 residues. In nucleotides, the CDR3 is TGTGCCATCAGTTACCAACCAGAAAATTCACCCCTCCACTTT. It translates to CAISYQPENSPLHF.

This clonotype was counted only a few times. The chain links TRBV5-1 to TRBJ2-2; TRBD1 agrees at 9 bases. The CDR3 runs 15 residues. CDR1 SGHRS and CDR2 YFSETQ come from the germline V gene. V shed 1 base, J shed 5 bases, and the junction held 3 bases outside the gene matches. The CDR3 region is CASSLTGTGTGELFF. CDR3 DNA sequence: TGCGCCAGCAGCTTGACCGGGACAGGGACCGGGGAGCTGTTTTTT.

The sample holds many counts of this clonotype. This chain joins TRBV3-1 and TRBJ2-5; weak D call: TRBD1 (6 bases). Deletions cut 3 bases from V and 4 bases from J, with 9 bases between. Germline V gene data show CDR1 as LGHDT and CDR2 as YNNKEL (reference sequence). This CDR3 comprises 13 residues. The CDR3 DNA reads TGTGCCAGCAGCCAGGGGGCCGGAGAGACCCAGTACTTC. Its protein product is CASSQGAGETQYF.

This clonotype showed up just a few times. The chain recombines TRBV6-1 with TRBJ2-3; no clear D. The ends were cut back, 10 bases at V and 0 bases at J, with 20 bases in the middle. The CDR3 runs 16 residues. Germline CDR1 reads MNHNS; CDR2 reads SASEGT. This chain's CDR3 is CATQPDPHPSTDTQYF. The CDR3 DNA sequence: TGTGCCACCCAACCCGACCCGCACCCTAGCACAGATACGCAGTATTTT.

CDR3 amino acids: CASTFWASTSTDTQYF. CDR3 bases: TGTGCCAGCACTTTTTGGGCGTCTACTAGCACAGATACGCAGTATTTT. V is TRBV6-5 and J is TRBJ2-3; D unclear. The germline CDR1 and CDR2 sequences are MNHEY and SVGAGI. This CDR3 region has 16 residues. Trimming shortened V by 7 bases and J by 0 bases, and 17 bases separated the two germline ends.

This chain links TRBV20-1 with TRBJ1-4, with 7 bases aligning to TRBD1. This CDR3 spans 17 amino acids. Germline loops: CDR1 DFQATT, CDR2 SNEGSKA (reference sequence). The V gene end was trimmed by 0 bases and the J gene end by 5 bases; junction bases not matched to a gene: 12. CDR3 DNA: TGCAGTGCTAGAGATGCCGGGACAGTCGGACTAAATGAAAAACTGTTTTTT. Residues: CSARDAGTVGLNEKLFF.

This clonotype was counted a few times. V gene TRBV29-1 combines with J gene TRBJ2-2; 9 bases map to TRBD1. The CDR3 has 17 amino acids. The V and J ends lost 2 bases and 2 bases, in that order; junction bases with no gene match: 9. The V gene's germline CDR1 is SQVTM and CDR2 ANQGSEA. The DNA for the CDR3 is TGCAGCGTTGAACAAGTTCCGGGACAGGGAAACACCGGGGAGCTGTTTTTT. The encoded protein is CSVEQVPGQGNTGELFF.

The chain employs TRBV20-1 and TRBJ1-2, with 8 bases fitting TRBD1. Germline CDR1 reads DFQATT; CDR2 reads SNEGSKA (reference sequence). This CDR3 has 13 amino acids. The V segment lost 5 bases and the J segment 4 bases; nucleotides outside the gene matches: 6. CDR3 region: CSARLGTGYGYTF. DNA of the CDR3: TGCAGTGCTCGCCTCGGGACAGGCTATGGCTACACCTTC.

This clonotype has more than one count but fewer than ten. V usage is TRBV12-3 or TRBV12-4 and J usage is TRBJ2-1; D perhaps matches TRBD1 (7 bases). V lost 6 bases to trimming and J lost 0 bases, with 24 bases between them. The CDR3 spans 19 residues. The CDR3 loop reads CASRPDRTGADGSYNEQFF. CDR3 DNA: TGTGCCAGCAGACCGGACAGGACGGGGGCTGATGGCTCCTACAATGAGCAGTTCTTC.

The chain couples TRBV19 to TRBJ2-7; TRBD1 matches at 10 bases. The CDR3 spans 15 residues. Trimming removed 5 bases from V and 2 bases from J; junction bases left unmatched: 6. Looked up from germline, CDR1 is LNHDA and CDR2 is SQIVND (reference sequence). CDR3 in DNA: TGTGCCAGTAGTCTGACCGGGACAGGGGCCTACGAGCAGTACTTC. Residues: CASSLTGTGAYEQYF.